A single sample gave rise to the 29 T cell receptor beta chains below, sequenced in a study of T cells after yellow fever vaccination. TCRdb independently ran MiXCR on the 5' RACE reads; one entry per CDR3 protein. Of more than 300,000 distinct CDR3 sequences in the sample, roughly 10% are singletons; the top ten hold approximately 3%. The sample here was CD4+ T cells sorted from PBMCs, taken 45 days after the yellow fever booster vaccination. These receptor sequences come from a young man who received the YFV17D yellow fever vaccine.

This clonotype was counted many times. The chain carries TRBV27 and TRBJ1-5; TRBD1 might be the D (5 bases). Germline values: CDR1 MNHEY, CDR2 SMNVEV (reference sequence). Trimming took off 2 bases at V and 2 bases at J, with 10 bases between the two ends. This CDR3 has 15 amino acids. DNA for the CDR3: TGTGCCAGCAGTTTACGGGGGGGTGGCAATCAGCCCCAGCATTTT. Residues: CASSLRGGGNQPQHF.

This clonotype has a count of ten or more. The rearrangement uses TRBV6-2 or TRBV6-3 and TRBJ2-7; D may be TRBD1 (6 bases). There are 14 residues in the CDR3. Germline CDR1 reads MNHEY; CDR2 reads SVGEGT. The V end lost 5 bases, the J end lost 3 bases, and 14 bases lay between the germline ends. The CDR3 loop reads CASSTLTGFYEQYF. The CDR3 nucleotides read TGTGCCAGCAGTACGCTCACAGGGTTCTACGAGCAGTACTTC.

The CDR3 spells CASSRAPSSGGAEGEQYF. CDR3 bases: TGTGCCAGCAGCCGAGCCCCTTCCAGCGGCGGGGCGGAGGGGGAGCAGTACTTC. This chain uses TRBV4-2 with TRBJ2-7; D might be TRBD2 (6 bases). The length of the CDR3 is 18 residues. Trimming left V 4 bases short and J 7 bases short, with 29 bases between. Per germline, CDR1 LGHNA and CDR2 YNFKEQ.

Written as DNA, the CDR3 is TGTGCCAGCAGCAAGGACGGTAATCAGCCCCAGCATTTT. It codes for CASSKDGNQPQHF. This rearrangement joins TRBV7-2 to TRBJ1-5; D ambiguous. CDR3 length: 13 residues. V shed 5 bases and J shed 4 bases, with 9 bases lying between them. Germline values: CDR1 SGHTA, CDR2 FQGNSA.

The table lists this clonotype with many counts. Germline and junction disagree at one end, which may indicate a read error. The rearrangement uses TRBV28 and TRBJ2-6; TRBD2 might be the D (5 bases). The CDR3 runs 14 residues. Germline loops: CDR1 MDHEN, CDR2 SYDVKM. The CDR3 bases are TGCGCCAGCAGGACTGGGTCTGGGGCCAACGTCCTGACTTTC. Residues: CASRTGSGANVLTF. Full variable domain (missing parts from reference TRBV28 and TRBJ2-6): DVKVTQSSRYLVKRTGEKVFLECVQDMDHENMFWYRQDPGLGLRLIYFSYDVKMKEKGDIPEGYSVSREKKERFSLILESASTNQTSMYLCASRTGSGANVLTFGAGSRLTVL.

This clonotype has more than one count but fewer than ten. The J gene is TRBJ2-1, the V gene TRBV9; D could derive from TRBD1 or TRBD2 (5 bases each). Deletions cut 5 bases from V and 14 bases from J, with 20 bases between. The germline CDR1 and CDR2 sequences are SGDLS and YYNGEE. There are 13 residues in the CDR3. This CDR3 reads CASSGRLGTPEFF. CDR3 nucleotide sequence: TGTGCCAGCAGTGGTCGTCTCGGGACGCCAGAGTTCTTC.

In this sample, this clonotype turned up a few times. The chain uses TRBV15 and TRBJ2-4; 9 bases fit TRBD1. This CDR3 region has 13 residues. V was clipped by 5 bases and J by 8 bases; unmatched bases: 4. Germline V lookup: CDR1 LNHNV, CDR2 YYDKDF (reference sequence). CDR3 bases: TGTGCCACCAGCGGGACAGGGTGGGACATTCAGTACTTC. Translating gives CATSGTGWDIQYF.

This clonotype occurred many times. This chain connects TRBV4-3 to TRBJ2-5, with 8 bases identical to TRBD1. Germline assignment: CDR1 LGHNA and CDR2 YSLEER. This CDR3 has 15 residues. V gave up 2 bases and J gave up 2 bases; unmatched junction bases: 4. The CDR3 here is CASSQQRDRQETQYF. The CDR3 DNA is TGCGCCAGCAGCCAACAACGGGACAGGCAAGAGACCCAGTACTTC.

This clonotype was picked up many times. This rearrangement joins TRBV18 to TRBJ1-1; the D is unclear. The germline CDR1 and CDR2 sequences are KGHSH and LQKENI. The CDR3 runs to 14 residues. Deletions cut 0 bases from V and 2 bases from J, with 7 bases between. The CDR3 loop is CASSPPSINTEAFF. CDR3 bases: TGTGCCAGCTCACCACCATCAATTAACACTGAAGCTTTCTTT.

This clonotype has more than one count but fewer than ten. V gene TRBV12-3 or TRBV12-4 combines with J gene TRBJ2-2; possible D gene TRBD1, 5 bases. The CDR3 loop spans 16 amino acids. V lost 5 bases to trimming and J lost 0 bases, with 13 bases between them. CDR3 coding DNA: TGTGCCAGCAGTCCTCGGACAACCCCGAACACCGGGGAGCTGTTTTTT. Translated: CASSPRTTPNTGELFF.

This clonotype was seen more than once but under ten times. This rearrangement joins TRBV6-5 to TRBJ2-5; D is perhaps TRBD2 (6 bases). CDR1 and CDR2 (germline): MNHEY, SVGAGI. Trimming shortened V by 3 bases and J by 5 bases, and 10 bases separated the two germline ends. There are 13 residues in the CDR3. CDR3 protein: CASSYWGRETQYF. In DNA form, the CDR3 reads TGTGCCAGCAGTTATTGGGGGAGGGAGACCCAGTACTTC.

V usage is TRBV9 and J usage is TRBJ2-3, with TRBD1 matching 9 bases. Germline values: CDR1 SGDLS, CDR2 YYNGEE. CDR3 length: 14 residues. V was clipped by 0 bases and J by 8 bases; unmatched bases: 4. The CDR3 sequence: CASSVEGQGLTQYF. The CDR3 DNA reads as TGTGCCAGCAGCGTAGAAGGACAGGGGCTTACGCAGTATTTT. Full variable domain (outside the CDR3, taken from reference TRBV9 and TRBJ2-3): DSGVTQTPKHLITATGQRVTLRCSPRSGDLSVYWYQQSLDQGLQFLIQYYNGEERAKGNILERFSAQQFPDLHSELNLSSLELGDSALYFCASSVEGQGLTQYFGPGTRLTVL.

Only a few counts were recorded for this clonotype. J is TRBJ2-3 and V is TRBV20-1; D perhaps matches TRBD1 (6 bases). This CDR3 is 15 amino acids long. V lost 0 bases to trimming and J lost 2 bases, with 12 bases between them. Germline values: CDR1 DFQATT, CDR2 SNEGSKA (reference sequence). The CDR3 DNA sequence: TGCAGTGCTAGAGATAAGAGGGGGTTCACAGATACGCAGTATTTT. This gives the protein CSARDKRGFTDTQYF.

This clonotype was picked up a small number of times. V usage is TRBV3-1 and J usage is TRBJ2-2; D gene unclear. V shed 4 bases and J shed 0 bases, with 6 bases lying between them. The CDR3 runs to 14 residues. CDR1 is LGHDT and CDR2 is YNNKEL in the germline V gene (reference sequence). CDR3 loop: CASSPAPNTGELFF. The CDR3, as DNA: TGTGCCAGCAGCCCGGCTCCGAACACCGGGGAGCTGTTTTTT.

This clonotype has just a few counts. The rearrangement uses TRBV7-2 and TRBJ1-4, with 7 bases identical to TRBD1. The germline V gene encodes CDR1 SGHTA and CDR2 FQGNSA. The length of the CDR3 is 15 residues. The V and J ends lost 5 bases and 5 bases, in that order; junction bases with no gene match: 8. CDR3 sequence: CASSPTGVQNEKLFF. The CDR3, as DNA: TGTGCCAGCAGCCCTACAGGGGTCCAAAATGAAAAACTGTTTTTT.

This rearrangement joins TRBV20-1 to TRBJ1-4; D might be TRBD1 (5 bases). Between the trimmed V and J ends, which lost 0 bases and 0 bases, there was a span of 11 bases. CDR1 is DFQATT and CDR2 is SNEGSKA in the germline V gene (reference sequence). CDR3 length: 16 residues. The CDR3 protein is CSARELGPATNEKLFF. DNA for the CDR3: TGCAGTGCTAGAGAGCTGGGGCCAGCAACTAATGAAAAACTGTTTTTT.

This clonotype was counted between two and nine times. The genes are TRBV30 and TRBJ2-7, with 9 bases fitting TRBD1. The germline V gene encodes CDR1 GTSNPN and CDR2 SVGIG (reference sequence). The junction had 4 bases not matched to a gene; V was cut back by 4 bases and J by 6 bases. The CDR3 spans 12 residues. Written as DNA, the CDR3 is TGTGCCTGGAACACAGGGGGCCCCGAGCAGTACTTC. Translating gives CAWNTGGPEQYF.

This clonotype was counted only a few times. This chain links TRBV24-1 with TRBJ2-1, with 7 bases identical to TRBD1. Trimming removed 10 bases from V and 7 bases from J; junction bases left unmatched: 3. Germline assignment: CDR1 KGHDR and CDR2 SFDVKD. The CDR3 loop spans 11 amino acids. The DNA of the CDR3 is TGTGCCACGGGACAGAGAAATGAGCAGTTCTTC. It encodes CATGQRNEQFF.

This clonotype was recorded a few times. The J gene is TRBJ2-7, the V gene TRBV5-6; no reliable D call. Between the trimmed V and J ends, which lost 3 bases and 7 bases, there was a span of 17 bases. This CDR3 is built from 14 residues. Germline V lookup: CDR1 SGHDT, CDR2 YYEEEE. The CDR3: CASSSFGRSREQYF. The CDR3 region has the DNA TGTGCCAGCAGCTCCTTTGGACGGTCCCGGGAGCAGTACTTC.

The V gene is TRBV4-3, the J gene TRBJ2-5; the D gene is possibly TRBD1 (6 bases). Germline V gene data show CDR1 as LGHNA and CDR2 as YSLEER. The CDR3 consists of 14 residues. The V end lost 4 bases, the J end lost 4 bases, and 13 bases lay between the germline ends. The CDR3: CASSRDIKVETQYF. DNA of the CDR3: TGCGCCAGCAGCCGGGACATTAAGGTAGAGACCCAGTACTTC.

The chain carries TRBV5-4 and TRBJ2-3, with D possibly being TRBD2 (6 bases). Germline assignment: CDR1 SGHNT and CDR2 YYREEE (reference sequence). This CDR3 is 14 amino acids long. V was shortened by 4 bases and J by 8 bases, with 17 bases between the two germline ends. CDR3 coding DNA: TGTGCCAGCAGCCTCCCTGGGGGGATAGCTACGCAGTATTTT. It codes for CASSLPGGIATQYF.

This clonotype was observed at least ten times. The DNA for the CDR3 is TGTGCCAGCAGCCTAGACGGTGTCGGGGAGCTGTTTTTT. Translating gives CASSLDGVGELFF. This sequence joins TRBV7-9 and TRBJ2-2; D is uncertain. This CDR3 region has 13 residues. The V end lost 5 bases, the J end lost 7 bases, and 11 bases lay between the germline ends. Germline V lookup: CDR1 SEHNR, CDR2 FQNEAQ (reference sequence).

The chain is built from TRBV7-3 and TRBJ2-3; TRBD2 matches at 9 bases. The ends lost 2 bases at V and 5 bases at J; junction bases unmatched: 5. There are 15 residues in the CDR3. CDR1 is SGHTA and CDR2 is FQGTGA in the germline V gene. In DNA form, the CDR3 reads TGTGCCAGCAGCTTATCGCTAGCGGGGCGAGATACGCAGTATTTT. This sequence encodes CASSLSLAGRDTQYF.

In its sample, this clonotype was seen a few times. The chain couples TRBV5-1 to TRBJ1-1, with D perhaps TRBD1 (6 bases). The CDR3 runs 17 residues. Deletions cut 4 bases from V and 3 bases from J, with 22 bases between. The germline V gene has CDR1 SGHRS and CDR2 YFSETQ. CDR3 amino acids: CASSHRTPGHGYTEAFF. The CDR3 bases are TGCGCCAGCAGCCACCGTACACCGGGACATGGGTACACTGAAGCTTTCTTT.

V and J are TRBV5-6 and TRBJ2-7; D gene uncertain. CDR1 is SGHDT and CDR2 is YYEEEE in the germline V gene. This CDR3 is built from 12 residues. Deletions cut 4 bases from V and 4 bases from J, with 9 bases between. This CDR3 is CASSINGYEQYV. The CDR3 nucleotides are TGTGCCAGCAGCATTAATGGGTACGAGCAGTACGTC.

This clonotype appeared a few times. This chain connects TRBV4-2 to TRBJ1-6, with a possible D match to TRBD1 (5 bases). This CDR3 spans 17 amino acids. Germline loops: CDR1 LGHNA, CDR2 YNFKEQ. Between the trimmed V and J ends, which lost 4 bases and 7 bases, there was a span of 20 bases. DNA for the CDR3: TGTGCCAGCAGCCTTACTGCCCAGGGTGGAGACAATTCACCCCTCCACTTT. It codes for CASSLTAQGGDNSPLHF.

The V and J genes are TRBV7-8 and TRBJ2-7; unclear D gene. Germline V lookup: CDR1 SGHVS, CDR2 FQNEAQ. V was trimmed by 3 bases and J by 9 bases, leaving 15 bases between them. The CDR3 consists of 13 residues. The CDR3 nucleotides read TGTGCCAGCAGCTTGACCTCTGACTCAGGGCAGTACTTC. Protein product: CASSLTSDSGQYF.

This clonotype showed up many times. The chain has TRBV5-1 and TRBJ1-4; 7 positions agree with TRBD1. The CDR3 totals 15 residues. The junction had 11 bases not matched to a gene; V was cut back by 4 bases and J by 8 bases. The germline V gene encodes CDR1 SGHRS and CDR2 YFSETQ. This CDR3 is CASSPLTGIEEKLFF. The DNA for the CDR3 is TGCGCCAGCAGCCCGCTGACAGGGATTGAGGAAAAACTGTTTTTT. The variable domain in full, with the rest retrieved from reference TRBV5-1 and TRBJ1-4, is KAGVTQTPRYLIKTRGQQVTLSCSPISGHRSVSWYQQTPGQGLQFLFEYFSETQRNKGNFPGRFSGRQFSNSRSEMNVSTLELGDSALYLCASSPLTGIEEKLFFGSGTQLSVL.

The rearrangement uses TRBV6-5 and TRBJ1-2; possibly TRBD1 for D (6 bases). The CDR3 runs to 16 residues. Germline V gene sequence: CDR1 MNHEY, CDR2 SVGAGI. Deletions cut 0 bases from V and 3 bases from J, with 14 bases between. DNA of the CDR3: TGTGCCAGCAGTTACTCGGGGGCCCGTCGAGACTATGGCTACACCTTC. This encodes CASSYSGARRDYGYTF.